This T cell receptor (beta chain) was captured by sequencing in a study of T cell responses to AZD1222 COVID-19 vaccine. Germline CDR1 SGHVS, CDR2 FNYEAQ. The CDR3 spans 20 residues. V trimming: 1 base; J trimming: 3 bases; junction bases outside the gene matches: 10. As concerns this clone: What it binds is not known.

Using immunoSEQ multiplex PCR, the repertoire was profiled, and TCRdb retains in-frame clones only, with some absent. The sample consists of under 200,000 clones, around 94% of them appearing once. Study observations and caveats: At baseline, seropositivity was found in only a handful of AZD1222 recipients. Spike-specific TCRs gained breadth and depth after people received two AZD1222 doses.

The source of this sequence is an adult who received the MenACWY meningococcal vaccine as a control. This sequence joins TRBV7-6 and TRBJ2-2; 14 bases agree with TRBD2. The starting material was peripheral blood, obtained 28 days after the second dose of the MenACWY control vaccine. CDR3 nucleotides: TGTGCCAGCAGCTTAGATTCCGGGACTAGCGGGAGAGGGTACACCGGGGAGCTGTTTTTT. This sequence encodes CASSLDSGTSGRGYTGELFF.